The 17 T cell receptor beta chains in this list originate from one sample, sequenced in a study of TIL therapy for anti-PD-1-resistant metastatic lung cancer (dated by TCRdb to the early 2020s). The immunoSEQ v3 hsTCRB kit was used to amplify TCR beta CDR3 regions from genomic DNA through bias-controlled multiplex PCR. TCRdb mirrors the immuneACCESS table, restricted to in-frame sequences. Some clones are absent from its copies; in checked studies, under half trace to an unresolved V gene, and the reason for the others is unknown. A total of roughly 58,000 clones appear in this sample, about 81% of them only once. The top ten constitute about 2.8% of the sample. This sample's time point label indicates: pre-treatment sample, taken before nivolumab and TIL therapy. This specimen consisted of blood, obtained at baseline. These receptors all stem from a person aged 30 to 80 with non-small cell lung cancer.

This chain links TRBV6-2 or TRBV6-3 with TRBJ2-1; TRBD1 is a possible D gene (6 bases). With 6 bases removed from V and 8 bases from J, the gap between germline ends came to 20 bases. CDR3 size: 15 residues. CDR1 MNHEY and CDR2 SVGEGT come from the germline V gene. The CDR3 nucleotides read TGTGCCAGCAGCCCCGGGACAAGGATGGTGGATGAGCAGTTCTTC. Amino acid sequence: CASSPGTRMVDEQFF.

The chain is built from TRBV29-1 and TRBJ1-4; D is perhaps TRBD1 (6 bases). V shed 7 bases and J shed 5 bases, with 14 bases lying between them. The CDR3 contains 13 residues. Germline V gene sequence: CDR1 SQVTM, CDR2 ANQGSEA. In DNA form, the CDR3 reads TGCAGCGCAAGGACAGTGAGGAATGAAAAACTGTTTTTT. Protein product: CSARTVRNEKLFF. Supplemented by reference TRBV29-1 and TRBJ1-4, the full variable domain reads SAVISQKPSRDICQRGTSLTIQCQVDSQVTMMFWYRQQPGQSLTLIATANQGSEATYESGFVIDKFPISRPNLTFSTLTVSNMSPEDSSIYLCSARTVRNEKLFFGSGTQLSVL.

The V and J genes are TRBV7-6 and TRBJ2-2, with D perhaps matching TRBD2 (6 bases). The germline V and J ends were trimmed by 9 bases and 7 bases, with 18 bases remaining between them. Germline-derived CDR1 and CDR2 are SGHVS and FNYEAQ. CDR3 size: 14 residues. CDR3 amino acids: CASLSGVEGGELFF. In DNA, the CDR3 is TGTGCCAGTTTGTCGGGGGTCGAGGGCGGGGAGCTGTTTTTT.

V gene TRBV7-2 combines with J gene TRBJ1-5; TRBD1 might be the D (6 bases). The CDR3 contains 14 residues. CDR1 SGHTA and CDR2 FQGNSA come from the germline V gene. The V end was cut by 5 bases, the J end by 6 bases, with 14 bases between. CDR3 bases: TGTGCCAGCAGCCAGGATGGGGGCTTTCAGCCCCAGCATTTT. Protein product: CASSQDGGFQPQHF.

V is TRBV5-4 and J is TRBJ2-4; 7 bases are a match to TRBD1. CDR3 length equals 15 residues. Germline-derived CDR1 and CDR2 are SGHNT and YYREEE (reference sequence). The junction had 5 bases not matched to a gene; V was cut back by 4 bases and J by 1 base. The CDR3 DNA reads TGTGCCAGCAGCCAGGGGGATAGGGCCAAAAACATTCAGTACTTC. Translating gives CASSQGDRAKNIQYF.

Notes on this clone: This same CDR3 is encoded by further DNA sequences in the sample. The genes are TRBV24-1 and TRBJ2-3, with D unresolved. This CDR3 has 13 residues. Per the germline V gene, CDR1 is KGHDR and CDR2 is SFDVKD. Trimming left V 9 bases short and J 1 base short, with 10 bases between. In DNA form, the CDR3 reads TGTGCCACCCGCCCCACTGGCACAGATACGCAGTATTTT. Translated: CATRPTGTDTQYF.

The V call is TRBV7-2, the J call TRBJ2-1; 8 bases line up with TRBD2. Per germline, CDR1 SGHTA and CDR2 FQGNSA. Losses at the gene ends were 3 bases for V and 7 bases for J; bases not matched to a gene: 8. This CDR3 contains 15 residues. The CDR3 sequence is CASSFGWGGRNEQFF. The CDR3 nucleotides read TGTGCCAGCAGCTTTGGTTGGGGCGGGAGGAATGAGCAGTTCTTC.

This chain joins TRBV4-2 and TRBJ2-5; TRBD1 matches 9 bases. Germline trimming cut 3 bases from V and 1 base from J; bases unmatched to any gene: 3. This CDR3 has 15 amino acids. Germline assignment: CDR1 LGHNA and CDR2 YNFKEQ. CDR3: CASSQDRGAQETQYF. In DNA form, the CDR3 reads TGTGCCAGCAGCCAGGACAGGGGCGCCCAAGAGACCCAGTACTTC.

V gene TRBV4-3 combines with J gene TRBJ1-1; D ambiguous. The CDR3 is made up of 13 amino acids. Per germline, CDR1 LGHNA and CDR2 YSLEER. V shed 0 bases and J shed 1 base, with 3 bases lying between them. The CDR3 is CASSQEPNTEAFF. The CDR3 bases are TGCGCCAGCAGCCAAGAGCCGAACACTGAAGCTTTCTTT.

The chain links TRBV24-1 to TRBJ1-2; D not certain. The germline V gene has CDR1 KGHDR and CDR2 SFDVKD. This CDR3 spans 12 amino acids. The V end was cut by 2 bases, the J end by 5 bases, with 5 bases between. CDR3 coding DNA: TGTGCCACCAGTGATTACAGTTATGGCTACACCTTC. The encoded protein is CATSDYSYGYTF.

The V gene is TRBV15, the J gene TRBJ1-2; D perhaps matches TRBD1 (6 bases). Looked up from germline, CDR1 is LNHNV and CDR2 is YYDKDF (reference sequence). Trimming took 5 bases from V and 4 from J, leaving 20 bases between them. The CDR3 totals 16 residues. The CDR3, as DNA: TGTGCCACCAGCCCTGGGGGAGAGGGGGGTATCTATGGCTACACCTTC. Its protein is CATSPGGEGGIYGYTF. The full variable domain, its missing parts supplied by reference TRBV15 and TRBJ1-2, is DAMVIQNPRYQVTQFGKPVTLSCSQTLNHNVMYWYQQKSSQAPKLLFHYYDKDFNNEADTPDNFQSRRPNTSFCFLDIRSPGLGDTAMYLCATSPGGEGGIYGYTFGSGTRLTVV.

CDR3 protein: CASSAAGYNEQFF. As DNA, the CDR3 is TGTGCCAGCAGCGCCGCAGGTTACAATGAGCAGTTCTTC. The gene calls are TRBV5-5 and TRBJ2-1; D is undetermined. V lost 4 bases and J 4 bases, leaving 9 bases between the germline ends. Germline V CDR1 and CDR2: SGHKS, YYEKEE (reference sequence). CDR3 length: 13 amino acids.

This clone has just one count. The chain employs TRBV6-1 and TRBJ1-4; 11 bases match TRBD1. This CDR3 has 15 residues. Germline trimming cut 3 bases from V and 6 bases from J; bases unmatched to any gene: 3. Per germline, CDR1 MNHNS and CDR2 SASEGT. DNA for the CDR3: TGTGCCAGCAGTGATGGGACAGGGGGAGATGAAAAACTGTTTTTT. Its protein is CASSDGTGGDEKLFF.

The V call is TRBV11-2, the J call TRBJ1-5; 9 positions match TRBD1. Looked up from germline, CDR1 is SGHAT and CDR2 is FQNNGV. The CDR3 is 15 amino acids. Unmatched junction bases numbered 5, after V lost 2 bases and J lost 6 bases. CDR3 residues: CASSLTGGFGQPQHF. The CDR3, as DNA: TGTGCCAGCAGCTTAACAGGGGGCTTTGGTCAGCCCCAGCATTTT.

The chain recombines TRBV7-9 with TRBJ1-5; perhaps TRBD1 as D (6 bases). This CDR3 spans 14 amino acids. CDR1 and CDR2 (germline): SEHNR, FQNEAQ (reference sequence). Trimming cost V 5 bases and J 2 bases, with 10 bases left between them. The DNA of the CDR3 is TGTGCCAGCAGCCGCCCAGGGGGCAATCAGCCCCAGCATTTT. Translated, it gives CASSRPGGNQPQHF.

This chain links TRBV4-1 with TRBJ2-5; 8 bases map to TRBD2. The CDR3 consists of 16 residues. Germline assignment: CDR1 MGHRA and CDR2 YSYEKL. V shed 0 bases and J 6 bases; nucleotides not matched to a gene: 9. As DNA, the CDR3 is TGCGCCAGCAGCCAAGACATGCGCGGGGGGCAAAAGACCCAGTACTTC. It codes for CASSQDMRGGQKTQYF.

The J gene is TRBJ2-5, the V gene TRBV5-1, with a tentative D call TRBD2 (5 bases). Germline V gene lookup returns CDR1 SGHRS and CDR2 YFSETQ. V was cut by 4 bases and J by 5 bases, with 18 bases left in between. The CDR3 contains 15 residues. This CDR3 is CASSLVPGKKETQYF. CDR3 nucleotides: TGCGCCAGCAGCCTCGTTCCGGGGAAGAAGGAGACCCAGTACTTC.